This T cell receptor (beta chain) was found in a study of blood T cell repertoires in COVID-19. The CDR3 contains 12 residues. The germline V gene has CDR1 SGDLS and CDR2 YYNGEE. Trimming left V 1 base short and J 8 bases short, with 6 bases between. TCRdb's copy holds only in-frame clones and misses some; the assay was immunoSEQ multiplex PCR. The profile covers over 200,000 clones, with 86% appearing a single time and around 10% taken by the ten largest. Sample: peripheral blood. This sequence originates from a man between 40 and 49 years old who had recovered from COVID-19. The V call is TRBV9, the J call TRBJ2-2; D gene uncertain. The CDR3 nucleotides are TGTGCCAGCAGCGTACGTGTGGGGGAGCTGTTTTTT. It yields the protein CASSVRVGELFF.